This is a list of T cell receptor beta chains from one sample in a study of cytomegalovirus exposure and HLA in healthy donors. Repertoires were generated with immunoSEQ multiplex PCR, while TCRdb's copy carries only in-frame clones and drops some. The sample shows 200,000 to 250,000 clones, roughly 83% of them seen only once. Sequenced sample: PBMCs. The source is a girl aged 10 to 17 in good health and CMV-seronegative. Both conserved end residues are part of each CDR3. D genes are given only for firm matches. Some rows have no size entry. The others give once, few or many, or a class for an expanded clone.

cdr3_aa	cdr3_nt	d_call	v_call	j_call	clone_size
CASSQTSGGDPNTGELFF	TGCGCCAGCAGCCAAACTAGCGGGGGAGATCCGAACACCGGGGAGCTGTTTTTT	TRBD2	TRBV4-3	TRBJ2-2	few
CASSLEAGASPLHF	TGTGCCAGTAGTCTGGAGGCAGGGGCTTCACCCCTCCACTTT	.	TRBV19	TRBJ1-6	.
CASSLADRSYGYTF	TGCGCCAGCAGCTTGGCGGACAGGAGCTATGGCTACACCTTC	TRBD1	TRBV5-1	TRBJ1-2	.
CASSLEGFEQYF	TGTGCCAGCAGCTTAGAGGGGTTCGAGCAGTACTTC	.	TRBV7-9	TRBJ2-7	.
CASSYYGELFF	TGTGCCAGCAGCTACTACGGGGAGCTGTTTTTT	.	TRBV7-2	TRBJ2-2	.
CASSPPLGETQYF	TGTGCCAGCTCACCACCTCTCGGTGAGACCCAGTACTTC	.	TRBV18	TRBJ2-5	.
CASSQERGHNQPQHF	TGCGCCAGCAGCCAAGAGAGGGGACATAATCAGCCCCAGCATTTT	.	TRBV4-1	TRBJ1-5	.
CASSPLTGGVNGDEQFF	TGTGCCAGCTCGCCTCTGACAGGGGGCGTGAATGGGGATGAGCAGTTCTTC	TRBD1	TRBV18	TRBJ2-1	once
CSVGLFDYEQYF	TGCAGCGTCGGACTGTTCGACTACGAGCAGTACTTC	.	TRBV29-1	TRBJ2-7	.
CASSLGQSSGNTIYF	TGTGCCAGCAGTTTGGGACAGAGCTCTGGAAACACCATATATTTT	TRBD1	TRBV27	TRBJ1-3	.
CSAQNRDRAPHEQYF	TGCAGCGCTCAGAACCGGGACAGGGCTCCCCACGAGCAGTACTTC	TRBD1	TRBV29-1	TRBJ2-7	.
CASSGGQGYEQYF	TGTGCCAGCAGCGGGGGACAGGGCTACGAGCAGTACTTC	TRBD1	TRBV9	TRBJ2-7	once
CASSILAGGPRDTQYF	TGTGCCAGCAGCATCCTAGCGGGAGGGCCACGGGATACGCAGTATTTT	TRBD2	TRBV11-2	TRBJ2-3	.
CASSSDRGGYGYTF	TGTGCCAGCAGTTCGGACAGGGGGGGGTATGGCTACACCTTC	TRBD1	TRBV6-1	TRBJ1-2	.
CAWSSRTGVGYEQYF	TGTGCCTGGAGTTCGCGGACAGGGGTCGGCTACGAGCAGTACTTC	TRBD1	TRBV30	TRBJ2-7	.
CASRKGQVIDISPLHF	TGCGCCAGCAGGAAAGGACAGGTTATAGATATTTCACCCCTCCACTTT	TRBD1	TRBV10-2	TRBJ1-6	.
CASRTMALQGEAFF	TGTGCCAGCAGGACCATGGCTTTACAGGGGGAAGCTTTCTTT	TRBD1	TRBV6-4	TRBJ1-1	.
CASSSYGYTF	TGTGCCAGCAGTTCTTATGGCTACACCTTC	.	TRBV28	TRBJ1-2	.
CASSRTSGTDTQYF	TGCGCCAGCAGCAGGACTAGCGGCACAGATACGCAGTATTTT	TRBD2	TRBV5-1	TRBJ2-3	.
CASSHLDRANSPLHF	TGCGCCAGCAGCCATCTGGACAGGGCAAATTCACCCCTCCACTTT	TRBD1	TRBV4-3	TRBJ1-6	few
CASSQAGQFFYGYTF	TGTGCCAGCTCCCAGGCGGGACAGTTCTTCTATGGCTACACCTTC	TRBD1	TRBV18	TRBJ1-2	.
CASSPGQHRPVDEQYF	TGTGCCAGCAGCCCCGGACAGCACCGTCCGGTGGACGAGCAGTACTTC	.	TRBV7-9	TRBJ2-7	.
CASSLEDRVFHNEQFF	TGTGCCAGCAGCTTAGAGGACAGGGTCTTCCACAATGAGCAGTTCTTC	TRBD1	TRBV11-2	TRBJ2-1	.
CASINVRANYGYTF	TGTGCCAGCATTAACGTCAGGGCTAACTATGGCTACACCTTC	.	TRBV28	TRBJ1-2	.
CASSPTSVTDTQYF	TGTGCCAGTAGTCCGACTAGCGTCACAGATACGCAGTATTTT	TRBD2	TRBV19	TRBJ2-3	.
CASSFVQSYGYTF	TGTGCCAGCAGTTTTGTACAGAGCTATGGCTACACCTTC	.	TRBV28	TRBJ1-2	.
CASSVATGDGNTIYF	TGTGCCAGCAGCGTAGCTACAGGGGACGGAAACACCATATATTTT	TRBD1	TRBV9	TRBJ1-3	.
CATSRGDTDTQYF	TGTGCCACCAGCCGGGGGGACACAGATACGCAGTATTTT	TRBD2	TRBV15	TRBJ2-3	.
CASSFGVEGSYNEQFF	TGTGCCAGCAGCTTCGGTGTGGAGGGTTCCTACAATGAGCAGTTCTTC	.	TRBV7-9	TRBJ2-1	.
CASTFGGGGQPQHF	TGTGCCAGCACCTTCGGGGGGGGAGGGCAGCCCCAGCATTTT	.	TRBV7-2	TRBJ1-5	.
CASKRLNDHTEAFF	TGTGCCAGCAAGAGATTGAACGATCACACTGAAGCTTTCTTT	.	TRBV19	TRBJ1-1	.
CASSVGGGDTIYF	TGTGCCAGCAGCGTAGGGGGAGGGGACACCATATATTTT	.	TRBV9	TRBJ1-3	.
CASSQDLPGQGHSPLHF	TGTGCCAGCTCACAAGACTTACCAGGACAGGGGCATTCACCCCTCCACTTT	TRBD1	TRBV18	TRBJ1-6	.
CASSVGVGEQYF	TGTGCCAGCAGTGTAGGGGTTGGAGAGCAGTACTTC	.	TRBV25-1	TRBJ2-7	.
CASSSTRGSYGYTF	TGTGCCAGCAGTTCTACGAGAGGGAGCTATGGCTACACCTTC	.	TRBV2	TRBJ1-2	.
CASSPGTGVYEQYF	TGCGCCAGCAGCCCCGGGACAGGGGTTTACGAGCAGTACTTC	TRBD1	TRBV4-1	TRBJ2-7	.
CASRVSGGTGANVLTF	TGTGCCAGTAGAGTTTCAGGGGGCACTGGGGCCAACGTCCTGACTTTC	TRBD1	TRBV19	TRBJ2-6	once
CASLDRASYEQYF	TGCGCCAGCTTGGACAGGGCATCCTACGAGCAGTACTTC	TRBD1	TRBV10-2	TRBJ2-7	once
CASSSNRDRTAKNIQYF	TGCGCCAGCAGCTCTAACAGGGACAGAACGGCCAAAAACATTCAGTACTTC	TRBD1	TRBV5-1	TRBJ2-4	.
CASGGGLNTEAFF	TGTGCCAGCGGAGGGGGCTTAAACACTGAAGCTTTCTTT	TRBD1	TRBV6-5	TRBJ1-1	few
CASSLLTGTGLDTQYF	TGTGCCAGCAGCCTACTCACCGGGACAGGGTTGGATACGCAGTATTTT	TRBD1	TRBV9	TRBJ2-3	.
CASSLGGPGVDEQYF	TGTGCCAGCAGCTTAGGCGGTCCAGGGGTTGACGAGCAGTACTTC	.	TRBV7-6	TRBJ2-7	.
CASSLVGPGRSYEQYF	TGTGCCAGCAGTTTGGTAGGACCGGGAAGGTCCTACGAGCAGTACTTC	.	TRBV27	TRBJ2-7	.
CASSYSATDNYGYTF	TGTGCCAGCAGTTACTCCGCGACAGATAACTATGGCTACACCTTC	.	TRBV6-5	TRBJ1-2	few
CASRVTGFNQPQHF	TGTGCCAGCAGGGTGACAGGGTTCAATCAGCCCCAGCATTTT	TRBD1	TRBV28	TRBJ1-5	.
CASSLAGQGAKETQYF	TGTGCCAGCAGTTTAGCGGGACAGGGGGCCAAGGAGACCCAGTACTTC	TRBD1	TRBV28	TRBJ2-5	.
CASSLSGSPLHF	TGTGCCAGCAGCTTAAGCGGGTCACCCCTCCACTTT	.	TRBV7-2	TRBJ1-6	.
CASSETGYYEQYF	TGTGCCAGCAGTGAGACAGGGTACTACGAGCAGTACTTC	TRBD1	TRBV28	TRBJ2-7	.